The 15 T cell receptor beta chains in this list originate from one sample, sequenced in a study of CD8 T cells in Susac syndrome. The RNA input was about 0.45 to 1 ug, and it was reverse transcribed with random hexamers. From the immunoSEQ multiplex PCR reads, TCRdb called clonotypes with MiXCR, one entry per CDR3 protein. This sample has roughly 120,000 distinct CDR3 sequences, with around 95% found just once. The sample comprised CD4+ T cells from PBMCs. The receptors originated from a human donor in good health.

This chain uses TRBV29-1 with TRBJ1-3; D is undetermined. The germline gives CDR1 SQVTM, CDR2 ANQGSEA. The CDR3 length is 15 residues. The V and J ends lost 5 bases and 0 bases respectively, with 14 bases between them. CDR3 DNA: TGCAGCGTTTTTGAAGGAGACCTCTCTGGAAACACCATATATTTT. Translated: CSVFEGDLSGNTIYF. The full variable domain, in which reference TRBV29-1 and TRBJ1-3 provide the parts outside the CDR3, is SAVISQKPSRDICQRGTSLTIQCQVDSQVTMMFWYRQQPGQSLTLIATANQGSEATYESGFVIDKFPISRPNLTFSTLTVSNMSPEDSSIYLCSVFEGDLSGNTIYFGEGSWLTVV.

The chain is built from TRBV29-1 and TRBJ1-2; weak D call: TRBD1 (5 bases). The CDR3 consists of 15 residues. The ends were cut back, 3 bases at V and 4 bases at J, with 18 bases in the middle. From germline, CDR1 is SQVTM and CDR2 ANQGSEA. The CDR3 DNA is TGCAGCGTTGATATAACGCAGGGCGATAGCTATGGCTACACCTTC. It specifies CSVDITQGDSYGYTF.

The chain has TRBV13 and TRBJ2-7; 7 nucleotides line up with TRBD1. V lost 5 bases to trimming and J lost 6 bases; unmatched junction nucleotides: 10. The CDR3 has 14 residues. Per the germline V gene, CDR1 is PRHDT and CDR2 is FYEKMQ (reference sequence). The CDR3 protein is CASSTTGQTAEQYF. In nucleotides, the CDR3 is TGTGCCAGCAGCACAACGGGACAGACGGCCGAGCAGTACTTC.

The chain combines TRBV30 with TRBJ2-7, with D perhaps matching TRBD2 (6 bases). Per the germline V gene, CDR1 is GTSNPN and CDR2 is SVGIG (reference sequence). CDR3 length equals 15 residues. The V end was cut by 0 bases, the J end by 2 bases, with 14 bases between. CDR3 sequence reads: CAWSVRTTNPYEQYF. DNA of the CDR3: TGTGCCTGGAGTGTACGGACTACCAATCCCTACGAGCAGTACTTC.

This sequence joins TRBV5-6 and TRBJ2-2; TRBD2 aligns across 7 bases. Germline V gives CDR1 SGHDT, CDR2 YYEEEE. This CDR3 region has 17 residues. The V and J ends lost 4 bases and 3 bases, in that order; junction bases with no gene match: 12. CDR3 protein: CASSRGVAGVYTGELFF. The CDR3 DNA reads TGTGCCAGCAGCCGGGGCGTAGCGGGTGTTTACACCGGGGAGCTGTTTTTT.

The gene calls are TRBV6-5 and TRBJ1-5, with a possible D match to TRBD1 (6 bases). Trimming left V 2 bases short and J 11 bases short, with 19 bases between. Germline V lookup: CDR1 MNHEY, CDR2 SVGAGI. The CDR3 runs to 15 residues. CDR3 bases: TGTGCCAGCAGTTACGACGGGGGCTCAATTTTGACCCAGCATTTT. Translating gives CASSYDGGSILTQHF.

This clonotype was seen more than once but under ten times. This chain connects TRBV7-8 to TRBJ2-7; 8 bases agree with TRBD2. The CDR3 is made up of 14 amino acids. The ends lost 5 bases at V and 4 bases at J; junction bases unmatched: 7. Germline V CDR1 and CDR2: SGHVS, FQNEAQ. Here the CDR3 reads CASSPSGGAYEQYF. The CDR3 DNA reads as TGTGCCAGCAGCCCTTCGGGGGGGGCATACGAGCAGTACTTC.

This rearrangement joins TRBV6-2 or TRBV6-3 to TRBJ2-5; 8 bases line up with TRBD1. The junction had 7 bases not matched to a gene; V was cut back by 5 bases and J by 8 bases. CDR3 size: 13 residues. Germline V CDR1 and CDR2: MNHEY, SVGEGT. The CDR3 reads CASSPGQGGTQYF. Here the CDR3 DNA reads TGTGCCAGCAGTCCCGGACAGGGCGGAACCCAGTACTTC.

This chain uses TRBV7-9 with TRBJ1-1; TRBD1 matches 7 bases. CDR3 length: 16 residues. With 6 bases clipped from V and 2 bases from J, the junction kept 12 bases outside the gene matches. CDR1 and CDR2 (germline): SEHNR, FQNEAQ (reference sequence). CDR3 in amino acids: CASRAGTEGPNTEAFF. CDR3 DNA sequence: TGTGCCAGCAGAGCCGGGACAGAGGGTCCCAACACTGAAGCTTTCTTT.

The chain recombines TRBV7-9 with TRBJ2-1; D uncertain. The germline V and J ends were trimmed by 5 bases and 8 bases, with 19 bases remaining between them. Germline V gene lookup returns CDR1 SEHNR and CDR2 FQNEAQ (reference sequence). The CDR3 covers 15 residues. The CDR3 DNA sequence: TGTGCCAGCAGCCGCTGGGCGGAGCGCCTCGATGAGCAGTTCTTC. This encodes CASSRWAERLDEQFF.

The chain is built from TRBV14 and TRBJ2-7, with D perhaps matching TRBD2 (5 bases). This CDR3 is 11 amino acids long. CDR1 is SGHDN and CDR2 is FVKESK in the germline V gene. The ends were cut back, 3 bases at V and 5 bases at J, with 5 bases in the middle. The CDR3 DNA follows: TGTGCCAGCAGCCACGGGGACGAGCAGTACTTC. This translates into CASSHGDEQYF.

The V call is TRBV12-3 or TRBV12-4, the J call TRBJ2-7; 10 bases line up with TRBD2. The J segment lost 3 bases and the V segment lost 3 bases, leaving 5 bases of the junction unmatched. The length of the CDR3 is 15 residues. CDR3 DNA sequence: TGTGCCAGCAGTTTCGGTAGCGGGAGGAACTACGAGCAGTACTTC. Translation: CASSFGSGRNYEQYF.

The rearrangement joins TRBV29-1 to TRBJ2-1; 14 nucleotides align to TRBD2. Germline V gene sequence: CDR1 SQVTM, CDR2 ANQGSEA. V was pared by 0 bases and J by 9 bases, with 4 bases of the junction left unmatched. The CDR3 has 15 residues. CDR3 nucleotide sequence: TGCAGCGTTGAAGATGTGACTAGCGGGAGGGGTGAGCAGTTCTTC. The encoded protein is CSVEDVTSGRGEQFF.

V gene TRBV19 combines with J gene TRBJ2-7, with D possibly TRBD1 on 5 matching bases. Trimming cost V 3 bases and J 0 bases, with 9 bases left between them. Per the germline V gene, CDR1 is LNHDA and CDR2 is SQIVND (reference sequence). The CDR3 runs 14 residues. CDR3 bases: TGTGCCAGTAGTATTTGGGGCAGCTCCTACGAGCAGTACTTC. As protein: CASSIWGSSYEQYF.

This chain joins TRBV9 and TRBJ2-3; D might be TRBD2 (6 bases). Per germline, CDR1 SGDLS and CDR2 YYNGEE. Trimming left V 6 bases short and J 3 bases short, with 17 bases between. This CDR3 spans 15 amino acids. The CDR3 sequence: CASTAQPTSTDTQYF. CDR3 sequence (DNA): TGTGCCAGCACAGCCCAACCGACTAGTACAGATACGCAGTATTTT.